Presented here are 19 T cell receptor beta chains from one specimen sequenced in a study of blood T cell repertoires in COVID-19. Libraries were prepared by immunoSEQ multiplex PCR; TCRdb keeps only in-frame clonotypes and omits some of them. The repertoire has about 220,000 clones, 85% to 90% of them found once; the top ten carry around 9.6%. Specimen: peripheral blood. The receptors originated from a woman aged 45-65 years with COVID-19, enrolled during active disease.

This chain links TRBV19 with TRBJ1-1, with D perhaps TRBD1 (5 bases). Germline loops: CDR1 LNHDA, CDR2 SQIVND (reference sequence). V gave up 3 bases and J gave up 1 base, with 9 bases separating them. The CDR3 has 14 amino acids. For the CDR3, the DNA is TGTGCCAGTAGTATCAGACAGAGGAACACTGAAGCTTTCTTT. Its protein product is CASSIRQRNTEAFF.

V and J are TRBV9 and TRBJ1-2, with 7 positions matching TRBD1. The CDR3 totals 15 residues. CDR1 is SGDLS and CDR2 is YYNGEE in the germline V gene. Trimming cost V 4 bases and J 4 bases; bases outside gene matches: 10. The CDR3 sequence is CASSPGGTVLYGYTF. The CDR3 DNA reads as TGTGCCAGCAGCCCAGGGGGGACAGTCCTCTATGGCTACACCTTC.

V gene TRBV6-5 combines with J gene TRBJ1-2; TRBD1 aligns across 9 bases. The CDR3 spans 13 residues. Losses at the gene ends were 8 bases for V and 0 bases for J; bases not matched to a gene: 1. Per germline, CDR1 MNHEY and CDR2 SVGAGI. The CDR3 loop reads CASRQGANYGYTF. In DNA form, the CDR3 reads TGTGCCAGCCGACAGGGGGCTAACTATGGCTACACCTTC.

V is TRBV6-6 and J is TRBJ2-4; D may be TRBD1 (6 bases). Germline CDR1 is MNHNY and CDR2 is SVGAGI (reference sequence). The CDR3 runs to 16 residues. V dropped 4 bases and J dropped 0 bases, with 13 bases sitting between them. DNA for the CDR3: TGTGCCAGCAGTTCCCAATTACAGGGAGCCAAAAACATTCAGTACTTC. Translating it yields CASSSQLQGAKNIQYF.

This rearrangement joins TRBV19 to TRBJ1-1; D remains unclear. The V end was cut by 0 bases, the J end by 5 bases, with 22 bases between. This CDR3 has 18 amino acids. CDR1 and CDR2 (germline): LNHDA, SQIVND (reference sequence). The CDR3 DNA sequence: TGTGCCAGTAGTATAGATGGTGCTCGGGTGGGGAGCGAAACTGAAGCTTTCTTT. Protein product: CASSIDGARVGSETEAFF.

This chain uses TRBV7-8 with TRBJ1-1, with D tentatively TRBD1 (5 bases). CDR1 SGHVS and CDR2 FQNEAQ come from the germline V gene. V lost 1 base, J lost 5 bases, and 14 bases lay in between. CDR3 length equals 15 residues. The DNA for the CDR3 is TGTGCCAGCAGCTTAGGGTTGACAGCCAATACTGAAGCTTTCTTT. Its protein is CASSLGLTANTEAFF.

This chain connects TRBV5-1 to TRBJ2-3, with 7 bases matching TRBD1. The V gene end was trimmed by 3 bases and the J gene end by 6 bases; junction bases not matched to a gene: 7. CDR1 is SGHRS and CDR2 is YFSETQ in the germline V gene. This CDR3 comprises 14 residues. The CDR3 region is CASSWDSGGDTQYF. Here the CDR3 DNA reads TGCGCCAGCAGCTGGGACAGCGGCGGGGATACGCAGTATTTT. The entire variable domain, with the rest obtained from reference TRBV5-1 and TRBJ2-3, is as follows: KAGVTQTPRYLIKTRGQQVTLSCSPISGHRSVSWYQQTPGQGLQFLFEYFSETQRNKGNFPGRFSGRQFSNSRSEMNVSTLELGDSALYLCASSWDSGGDTQYFGPGTRLTVL.

The rearrangement joins TRBV5-6 to TRBJ2-3; 12 bases are shared with TRBD2. J was trimmed by 5 bases and V by 4 bases; bases with no gene match: 5. Germline CDR1 SGHDT, CDR2 YYEEEE. CDR3 length: 15 amino acids. This chain's CDR3 is CASSETSGGGDTQYF. DNA for the CDR3: TGTGCCAGCAGCGAGACTAGCGGGGGAGGAGATACGCAGTATTTT.

The rearrangement uses TRBV27 and TRBJ2-2, with D possibly matching TRBD1 (5 bases). The CDR3 length is 13 residues. Germline CDR1 and CDR2: MNHEY and SMNVEV (reference sequence). Trimming pared 5 bases from V and 8 bases from J, leaving 12 bases between. This CDR3 reads CASSSQGLGELFF. The CDR3 coding sequence is TGTGCCAGCAGTAGCCAGGGTTTGGGGGAGCTGTTTTTT.

The V gene is TRBV7-8, the J gene TRBJ2-1; 11 positions match TRBD2. This CDR3 comprises 17 residues. The J segment lost 4 bases and the V segment lost 5 bases, leaving 10 bases of the junction unmatched. CDR1 is SGHVS, CDR2 FQNEAQ, per germline. CDR3 DNA: TGTGCCAGCAGCGTTGGTGGGCTAGCGGGGGGTTACAATGAGCAGTTCTTC. Protein product: CASSVGGLAGGYNEQFF.

The rearrangement links TRBV2 to TRBJ2-2, with D unclear. Per germline, CDR1 SNHLY and CDR2 FYNNEI. The V end was cut by 7 bases, the J end by 0 bases, with 9 bases between. The CDR3 runs 14 residues. This CDR3 reads CASKREPNTGELFF. The CDR3 DNA follows: TGTGCCAGCAAGCGCGAGCCGAACACCGGGGAGCTGTTTTTT.

The V gene is TRBV3-1 (or the pseudogene TRBV3-2), the J gene TRBJ2-6, with D possibly matching TRBD2 (5 bases). The V end lost 4 bases, the J end lost 0 bases, and 10 bases lay between the germline ends. In germline, CDR1 is LGHDT, CDR2 YNNKEL (reference sequence). The CDR3 covers 16 residues. CDR3 residues: CASSRSEPSGANVLTF. The CDR3, as DNA: TGTGCCAGCAGCCGTAGCGAGCCCTCTGGGGCCAACGTCCTGACTTTC.

This clone was found once. V and J are TRBV6-6 and TRBJ1-6; tentatively, D is TRBD1 (6 bases). Germline V lookup: CDR1 MNHNY, CDR2 SVGAGI (reference sequence). This CDR3 has 15 amino acids. V was pared by 5 bases and J by 8 bases, with 16 bases between. The CDR3 region has the DNA TGTGCCAGCAGTCCCTCCTTAACAGGGCATTCACCCCTCCACTTT. This translates into CASSPSLTGHSPLHF.

The CDR3 coding sequence is TGTGCCAGCAGTTTGGCAGAACGGCGCGGGGGCTACACCTTC. Translated, it gives CASSLAERRGGYTF. The rearrangement links TRBV28 to TRBJ1-2; D is uncertain. The CDR3 spans 14 residues. The germline V and J ends were trimmed by 3 bases and 8 bases, with 16 bases remaining between them. CDR1 is MDHEN, CDR2 SYDVKM, per germline.

The gene calls are TRBV5-4 and TRBJ2-1; 8 nucleotides align to TRBD2. Germline trimming cut 2 bases from V and 7 bases from J; bases unmatched to any gene: 8. CDR1 and CDR2 (germline): SGHNT, YYREEE (reference sequence). There are 15 residues in the CDR3. CDR3 residues: CASSFPGLVSNEQFF. CDR3 DNA: TGTGCCAGCAGCTTCCCGGGACTAGTCAGTAATGAGCAGTTCTTC.

The chain combines TRBV6-2 or TRBV6-3 with TRBJ2-2; D remains ambiguous. The germline V and J ends were trimmed by 2 bases and 4 bases, with 11 bases remaining between them. Looked up from germline, CDR1 is MNHEY and CDR2 is SVGEGT. The CDR3 is 15 residues long. This chain's CDR3 is CASSYLEPSTGELFF. The CDR3 DNA is TGTGCCAGCAGTTACCTCGAGCCGAGCACCGGGGAGCTGTTTTTT.

This clone was seen only once. The CDR3 nucleotides are TGTGCCAGCAAGTACATGGGGGGAGGAACCGGGGAGCTGTTTTTT. Translated: CASKYMGGGTGELFF. The chain uses TRBV5-5 and TRBJ2-2, with D possibly being TRBD2 (6 bases). V was clipped by 6 bases and J by 5 bases, with 17 bases between them. Looked up from germline, CDR1 is SGHKS and CDR2 is YYEKEE (reference sequence). The CDR3 runs 15 residues.

The chain combines TRBV19 with TRBJ2-1, with unresolved D. The CDR3 spans 11 residues. CDR1 LNHDA and CDR2 SQIVND come from the germline V gene (reference sequence). V gave up 5 bases and J gave up 8 bases, with 7 bases separating them. The CDR3 sequence is CASSFGHEQFF. The CDR3 DNA follows: TGTGCCAGTAGTTTTGGGCATGAGCAGTTCTTC.

This rearrangement joins TRBV27 to TRBJ2-1, with a possible D match to TRBD1 (6 bases). V lost 4 bases to trimming and J lost 7 bases, with 14 bases between them. The CDR3 loop spans 14 amino acids. Germline V gives CDR1 MNHEY, CDR2 SMNVEV (reference sequence). CDR3 DNA: TGTGCCAGCAGTTCGCCCCACAGGGAGAATGAGCAGTTCTTC. Translating gives CASSSPHRENEQFF.